This T cell receptor beta chain derives from a study of blood T cells in healthy people across ages. It was with a sample-barcoded 5' primer and a J-beta primer mix that a second PCR of roughly 6 to 12 cycles was run. TCRdb reprocessed the 5' RACE reads via MiXCR and lists one record per CDR3 protein. The sample yields roughly 410,000 distinct CDR3 sequences, 50% to 60% seen once. The germline gives CDR1 SGHTA, CDR2 FQGNSA. The CDR3 runs to 17 residues. The V gene lost 1 base and the J gene lost 7 bases, with 21 bases spanning the gap. The table lists this clonotype with a few counts. This rearrangement joins TRBV7-2 to TRBJ2-3; D is ambiguous. Sequenced sample: blood. The sequence derives from a man aged 60 to 75 in good health. The CDR3 here is CASSLGSGPSLTNTQYF. DNA of the CDR3: TGTGCCAGCAGCTTAGGGTCGGGCCCTTCTTTAACAAATACGCAGTATTTT.